This T cell receptor (beta chain) is drawn from a study of OX40 agonist ivuxolimab in advanced cancers. Using immunoSEQ multiplex PCR, the repertoire was profiled, and TCRdb retains in-frame clones only, with some absent. This sample has about 20,000 clones, with over 65% found just once. V lost 3 bases and J 0 bases, leaving 9 bases between the germline ends. Germline assignment: CDR1 MGHRA and CDR2 YSYEKL. The CDR3 is 15 residues long. Baseline was the first blood sampling point, followed by cycle 4 day 1 and cycle 7 day 1. The J gene is TRBJ1-5, the V gene TRBV4-1; weak D call: TRBD1 (6 bases). This TCR came from an adult with an advanced solid tumor such as melanoma, head and neck, liver or kidney cancer. Here the sequenced sample was CD4+ or CD8+ T cells sorted from blood, taken in a trial of the OX40 agonist ivuxolimab. CDR3 sequence reads: CASSQQGSSNQPQHF. Written as DNA, the CDR3 is TGCGCCAGCAGCCAGCAGGGGAGTAGCAATCAGCCCCAGCATTTT.